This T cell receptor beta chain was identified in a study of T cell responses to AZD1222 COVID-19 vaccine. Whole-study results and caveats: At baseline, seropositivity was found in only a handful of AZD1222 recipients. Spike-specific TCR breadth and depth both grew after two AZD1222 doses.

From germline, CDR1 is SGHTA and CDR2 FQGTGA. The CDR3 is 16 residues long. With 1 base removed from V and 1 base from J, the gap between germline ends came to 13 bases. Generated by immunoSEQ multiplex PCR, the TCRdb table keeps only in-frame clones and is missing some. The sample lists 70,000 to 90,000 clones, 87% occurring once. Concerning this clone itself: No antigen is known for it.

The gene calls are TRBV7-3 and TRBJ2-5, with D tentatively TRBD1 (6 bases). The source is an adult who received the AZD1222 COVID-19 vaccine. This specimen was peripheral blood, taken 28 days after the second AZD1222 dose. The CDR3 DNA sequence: TGTGCCAGCAGCTTAAGGACAGCCTACACCCAAGAGACCCAGTACTTC. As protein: CASSLRTAYTQETQYF. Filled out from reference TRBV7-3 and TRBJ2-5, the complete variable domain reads GAGVSQTPSNKVTEKGKYVELRCDPISGHTALYWYRQSLGQGPEFLIYFQGTGAADDSGLPNDRFFAVRPEGSVSTLKIQRTERGDSAVYLCASSLRTAYTQETQYFGPGTRLLVL.